This entry describes one T cell receptor (beta chain). Its recognized antigen is unknown. Base-call qualities are not available, and no considerably larger clone is one nucleotide away. Library prep was done by 5' RACE. Sequenced using an Illumina HiSeq 2500. A second PCR of roughly 6 to 11 cycles was run with a J-beta primer mix and a sample-barcoded 5' primer. A unique molecular identifier was introduced onto each TCR beta cDNA molecule by a template-switch 5' adaptor carrying 12 random nucleotides. At least 2.5 million CDR3-containing paired-end reads were obtained from each sample. First-strand cDNA synthesis was performed from all RNA using the Mint cDNA synthesis kit, with priming by a TRBC-specific oligonucleotide. Following uracil-DNA glycosylase treatment, a first 18-cycle PCR with universal primers M1SS and BC2_uni_R was performed on all cDNA. In the source study's methods: Normalization of each sample was performed by random selection of 1 million high-quality reads, each carrying a distinct molecular identifier. Instead of being binned into consensus sequences, reads that shared molecular identifiers were thrown out. MiTCR, with a Q25 quality threshold and the strictest error-elimination algorithm, was used for CDR3 identification, clonotype clustering and error correction. A nonparametric unseen species model using Euler transformation provided a lower-bound estimate of total TCR beta diversity. TCRdb's own reprocessing of the public reads used fastp at Q25 and MiXCR and kept productive beta chains. Duplicate CDR3 protein sequences are folded into a single record with the most common DNA and genes. For this entry, the V and J calls and clone size follow TCRdb and not the study's own pipeline. The sample has around 800,000 distinct CDR3 sequences on record, around 25% of them singletons. In total, the top ten clones hold under 3% of the sample.

The donors were under 40 Caucasian individuals from Russia, aged roughly 6 to 95 years, who were systemically healthy. Approximately 9.3 milliliters of peripheral blood were collected from each donor into EDTA-treated Vacutainer tubes. Ficoll-Paque density-gradient centrifugation was used to isolate PBMCs, with at least 7 million obtained per sample. Total RNA, at least 5 micrograms per sample, was extracted from PBMCs with Trizol reagent. The percentages of naive CD45RAhigh/CD27high T cells were determined by flow cytometry on a PBMC aliquot from every donor. The entry originates in a study of blood T cells in healthy people across ages (dated by TCRdb to the mid-2010s). General notes on the study: In model experiments, template switching captured roughly one uniquely barcoded TCR beta cDNA molecule for every two T cells. The donors were divided into four age groups: young (average approximately 17 years), middle-aged (roughly 42), aged (roughly 60) and long-lived (82). The study measured age-related changes in TCR beta repertoire diversity using deep sequencing normalized with unique cDNA molecular identifiers. Two additional independent replicas of 1 million unique cDNA reads from the same blood draw were analyzed for two donors (one aged 18 to 30 and one aged 80 or older).

The study at large found these results: Compared with the aged group, the long-lived group had more naive CD4+ T cells, fewer expanded clones and increased TCR diversity, a pattern suggesting age selection. The percentage of naive T cells measured by flow cytometry correlated strongly with observed TCR beta diversity. The CMV infection status of donors was not known, potentially confounding age-related changes in expanded clonotypes. Since profiling was done on bulk unsorted PBMCs, naive and antigen-experienced compartments could not be conclusively compared. Estimates of total diversity based on one million sequenced T cells were considered lower bounds and underestimates. Observed TCR beta diversity per million T cells fell roughly linearly with age, and a significant reduction was already apparent by age about 38.

The CDR3 numbers 15 residues from cysteine through phenylalanine. Only the CDR3 DNA stays, 45 bases, in frame from base 1. A distance of 17 bases separates the germline ends of V and J, which lose 5 bases and 4 bases respectively. CDR1 MDHEN and CDR2 SYDVKM are derived from the germline V gene. This sample also belongs to another study, concerning T cells of mothers and their children. The second study's authors report: Nine systemically healthy Caucasian individuals, comprising three mothers and their six children, were included as donors. cDNA synthesis used all of the extracted RNA, with roughly 1.5 ug of RNA in each 15 ul reaction. Sample barcodes and 2-4 random nucleotides were added via the M1S primer in the second PCR. More than 8 million TCR beta CDR3 reads were obtained from each mother, and 2.5 million to 3.5 million reads were obtained from each child. In both related and unrelated pairs, thymic selection shapes the output of TCR recombination in a similar way, with inherited differences having only a minor effect. Normalized repertoire overlap was always found to be slightly, but never significantly, higher in related mother-child pairs than in unrelated mother-child pairs. Persistent microchimeric T cell clones were not detected, at a sensitivity of about 100 clones per million clonotypes. The study used deep NGS to compare TCR beta repertoires of mothers and children, seeking features distinguishing related mother-child pairs from unrelated individuals. The mean age was approximately 41 +/- 4 years for the mothers and about 12 +/- 4 years for the children. After adapter ligation was performed with NEBNext reagents, the libraries were sequenced on an Illumina HiSeq 2000 with 100+100 nt paired-end reads. To prevent cross-contamination, the mother and child libraries were prepared a month apart and were sequenced in separate runs. For each donor, somewhere between 500,000 and 2,000,000 distinct TCR beta clonotypes were identified. Naive TCR beta clonotypes were estimated from low-frequency clonotypes matched to each donor's FACS-determined naive share, without sorting.

This chain is built from TRBV28 and TRBJ2-5; TRBD1 could be the D gene, as 5 bases match. This TCR derives from a boy between 10 and 17 years old in good health. Sequencing was carried out using blood. The CDR3 protein: CASSPHTGEPETQYF. The DNA is as follows: TGTGCCAGCAGTCCTCACACAGGAGAACCAGAGACCCAGTACTTC.